The T cell receptor (beta chain) described here comes from a study of control samples from healthy donors and cancer patients. Germline V gene data show CDR1 as LNHDA and CDR2 as SQIVND (reference sequence). V shed 6 bases and J shed 4 bases, with 12 bases lying between them. This CDR3 region has 13 residues. Measured with immunoSEQ multiplex PCR; TCRdb has only the in-frame clones, and not every one. The sample includes approximately 94,000 clones, 80% to 95% of them seen just once. This TCR was sampled from a woman in her twenties or thirties in good health. The chain carries TRBV19 and TRBJ1-2; weak D call: TRBD1 (6 bases). Sequenced input: blood. CDR3 sequence: CASSVQGGYGYTF. CDR3 sequence (DNA): TGTGCCAGTAGCGTACAGGGCGGCTATGGCTACACCTTC.